This record looks at one T cell receptor beta chain sequence and its context. This entry is derived from a study of technical replicates of blood from several donors. This CDR3 is built from 17 residues. The V end was cut by 5 bases, the J end by 0 bases, with 14 bases between. Germline CDR1 reads SNHLY; CDR2 reads FYNNEI. Only in-frame clones appear in the TCRdb table, and some are missing; sequencing was by immunoSEQ multiplex PCR. The sample lists about 70,000 clones, about 91% occurring once. The TCR comes from a human donor in good health. Sample: T cells isolated from PBMCs. The genes are TRBV2 and TRBJ2-6; D is ambiguous. The DNA of the CDR3 is TGTGCCAGCAGTCCGCCAGGTCGCTACTCTGGGGCCAACGTCCTGACTTTC. Translation gives CASSPPGRYSGANVLTF.